This T cell receptor beta chain is drawn from a study of blood T cells in healthy people across ages. Broader study findings: The study could not conclusively compare naive and antigen-experienced cells, given its unsorted PBMCs. Those diversity estimates obtained from one million T cells were thought to be underestimates.

A note on this clonotype: Antigen unknown.

Deletions cut 1 base from V and 4 bases from J, with 10 bases between. This CDR3 has 14 residues. The germline gives CDR1 SEHNR, CDR2 FQNEAQ (reference sequence). Caucasian individuals from Russia who were healthy and aged about 6 to 90 acted as donors. With a J-beta primer mix and a sample-barcoded 5' primer, a second PCR ran about 7 to 12 cycles. TCRdb passed the 5' RACE reads through MiXCR, listing each CDR3 protein once. Of 650,000 to 800,000 distinct CDR3 sequences listed, around two fifths were seen once; the top ten hold roughly 19%. This chain links TRBV7-9 with TRBJ1-1; no definite D call. The sample comprised blood. The sequence was collected from a man aged 60 to 69 in good health. CDR3 in amino acids: CASSLGSKPTEAFF. CDR3 bases: TGTGCCAGCAGCTTAGGTTCGAAACCCACTGAAGCTTTCTTT.